This paragraph reports one TCR beta chain. The data derive from a study of blood T cell repertoires in COVID-19. On the study more broadly: Acute-phase and convalescent COVID-19 samples originated in the United States, Italy and Spain. Sources were T cells, B-cell-depleted T cells, or PBMCs; the material itself was cDNA or gDNA.

Produced via immunoSEQ multiplex PCR; TCRdb's table is partial and in-frame only. The table includes some 31,000 clones, 90% detected once. The germline V gene encodes CDR1 SGHVS and CDR2 FNYEAQ. The CDR3 extends over 13 amino acids. Between the trimmed V and J ends, which lost 5 bases and 6 bases, there was a span of 14 bases. The clonotype comes from a human donor in a cohort sampled during active COVID-19. Sequenced input: peripheral blood. The rearrangement joins TRBV7-6 to TRBJ2-7; D might be TRBD1 (6 bases). DNA for the CDR3: TGTGCCAGCAGCAGAGGGACAACGGGCGAGCAGTACTTC. Translation: CASSRGTTGEQYF.